The 24 T cell receptor beta chains below were found in one sample sequenced in a study of blood T cell dynamics during melanoma immunotherapy. Time point denoted: week 3, after first cycle of checkpoint inhibitor. TCRdb's copy holds only in-frame clones and misses some; the assay was immunoSEQ multiplex PCR. Among about 10,000 clones listed, roughly 80% were seen once. This specimen was blood, taken from a patient treated with checkpoint blockade. These receptors were taken from a human donor with melanoma.

The chain is built from TRBV10-2 and TRBJ1-5; TRBD1 is a possible D gene (6 bases). Germline values: CDR1 WSHSY, CDR2 SAAADI. V was pared by 0 bases and J by 6 bases, with 9 bases between. The CDR3 has 14 residues. The CDR3 loop is CASSESGAGQPQHF. In DNA, the CDR3 is TGCGCCAGCAGTGAGTCGGGGGCTGGTCAGCCCCAGCATTTT.

In this sample, this clone turned up once. CDR3 sequence (DNA): TGTGCCAGCAGCTTCCACGTTAGTATGGGAGCAGGGCAGCCCCAGCATTTT. Translating it yields CASSFHVSMGAGQPQHF. The chain uses TRBV5-8 and TRBJ1-5; the D gene is possibly TRBD1 (5 bases). The CDR3 covers 17 residues. Germline V gives CDR1 SGHTS, CDR2 YDEGEE. With 2 bases removed from V and 7 bases from J, the gap between germline ends came to 22 bases.

The chain carries TRBV4-2 and TRBJ2-2, with 9 bases aligning to TRBD1. CDR3 length equals 15 residues. V was clipped by 6 bases and J by 0 bases; unmatched bases: 2. Per germline, CDR1 LGHNA and CDR2 YNFKEQ. The CDR3 reads CASRRQGANTGELFF. As DNA, the CDR3 is TGTGCCAGCAGACGACAGGGGGCGAACACCGGGGAGCTGTTTTTT.

The V gene is TRBV30, the J gene TRBJ2-3, with a possible D match to TRBD2 (5 bases). The CDR3 contains 16 residues. V lost 2 bases and J lost 3, with 18 bases in between. Germline values: CDR1 GTSNPN, CDR2 SVGIG (reference sequence). The CDR3 nucleotides read TGTGCCTGGAGTATGTCCGGGGATCTACAAACAGATACGCAGTATTTT. This sequence encodes CAWSMSGDLQTDTQYF.

The rearrangement uses TRBV5-4 and TRBJ1-1, with D perhaps matching TRBD1 (6 bases). CDR3 size: 14 residues. Germline-derived CDR1 and CDR2 are SGHNT and YYREEE (reference sequence). Trimming cost V 5 bases and J 4 bases, with 15 bases left between them. The CDR3: CASRTTGPGTEAFF. CDR3 in DNA: TGTGCCAGCAGAACTACAGGGCCCGGCACTGAAGCTTTCTTT.

CDR3 in amino acids: CASSPGGSGIYEQYF. CDR3 nucleotides: TGCGCCAGCAGCCCCGGAGGGAGCGGGATCTACGAGCAGTACTTC. The V and J genes are TRBV5-1 and TRBJ2-7; 7 positions agree with TRBD2. V dropped 4 bases and J dropped 3; count of bases not matched to a gene: 10. This CDR3 contains 15 residues. Germline CDR1 reads SGHRS; CDR2 reads YFSETQ.

This clone appeared a few times. The DNA of the CDR3 is TGTGCCAGCAGCTCACATGGGCGGGGACCCAGGAACTATGGCTACACCTTC. This sequence encodes CASSSHGRGPRNYGYTF. The V gene is TRBV11-2, the J gene TRBJ1-2; tentatively, D is TRBD1 (5 bases). The germline gives CDR1 SGHAT, CDR2 FQNNGV. This CDR3 is 17 amino acids long. V dropped 4 bases and J dropped 2 bases, with 20 bases sitting between them.

The genes are TRBV29-1 and TRBJ2-2; D ambiguous. The CDR3 contains 14 residues. Germline loops: CDR1 SQVTM, CDR2 ANQGSEA. Trimming removed 7 bases at V and 2 bases at J, with 14 bases between. CDR3 protein: CSAHSGSNTGELFF. DNA of the CDR3: TGCAGCGCCCATTCCGGGTCTAACACCGGGGAGCTGTTTTTT.

The rearrangement links TRBV27 to TRBJ2-7; D might be TRBD1 (7 bases). CDR1 and CDR2 from the germline V gene are MNHEY and SMNVEV (reference sequence). V gave up 3 bases and J gave up 5 bases, with 11 bases separating them. This CDR3 has 13 residues. The CDR3 spells CASSLTGRNEQYF. The CDR3 nucleotides are TGTGCCAGCAGTTTGACAGGGAGGAACGAGCAGTACTTC.

The rearrangement links TRBV15 to TRBJ2-2, with D tentatively TRBD2 (6 bases). The V gene lost 0 bases and the J gene lost 1 base, with 15 bases spanning the gap. Per germline, CDR1 LNHNV and CDR2 YYDKDF (reference sequence). The CDR3 runs 18 residues. The CDR3 DNA follows: TGTGCCACCAGCAGAGATATGTGGGGAGGTCTGAACACCGGGGAGCTGTTTTTT. Translated, it gives CATSRDMWGGLNTGELFF.

The rearrangement links TRBV7-3 to TRBJ2-3; D unclear. Per the germline V gene, CDR1 is SGHTA and CDR2 is FQGTGA. V lost 0 bases and J lost 5, with 6 bases in between. The CDR3 has 13 amino acids. The CDR3: CASSLTFEDTQYF. CDR3 coding DNA: TGTGCCAGCAGCTTAACCTTTGAAGATACGCAGTATTTT.

V usage is TRBV7-3 and J usage is TRBJ2-1; D gene uncertain. The CDR3 is 13 amino acids. The V gene lost 0 bases and the J gene lost 6 bases, with 6 bases spanning the gap. Germline V gene data show CDR1 as SGHTA and CDR2 as FQGTGA. CDR3 sequence reads: CASSLTSTNEQFF. The DNA for the CDR3 is TGTGCCAGCAGCTTAACTAGCACCAATGAGCAGTTCTTC.

The V and J genes are TRBV18 and TRBJ2-1; 7 bases are a match to TRBD2. Germline trimming cut 6 bases from V and 4 bases from J; bases unmatched to any gene: 15. In germline, CDR1 is KGHSH, CDR2 LQKENI. The CDR3 is 17 amino acids. In DNA, the CDR3 is TGTGCCAGCTCCGGGTATGTTAGTAGCGGGTCTTACAATGAGCAGTTCTTC. This gives the protein CASSGYVSSGSYNEQFF. Complete variable domain (other parts from reference TRBV18 and TRBJ2-1): NAGVMQNPRHLVRRRGQEARLRCSPMKGHSHVYWYRQLPEEGLKFMVYLQKENIIDESGMPKERFSAEFPKEGPSILRIQQVVRGDSAAYFCASSGYVSSGSYNEQFFGPGTRLTVL.

This chain uses TRBV30 with TRBJ1-1; D remains unclear. Trimming removed 0 bases from V and 2 bases from J, with 7 bases in between. The V gene's germline CDR1 is GTSNPN and CDR2 SVGIG (reference sequence). The CDR3 is 13 amino acids. In DNA form, the CDR3 reads TGTGCCTGGAGTGTCTCCGAAAACACTGAAGCTTTCTTT. Translating it yields CAWSVSENTEAFF.

CDR3 sequence: CASSFGPPWGGYNEQFF. CDR3 bases: TGTGCCAGCAGCTTCGGGCCGCCCTGGGGGGGGTACAATGAGCAGTTCTTC. The chain has TRBV7-9 and TRBJ2-1; the match to TRBD2 covers 7 bases. Per the germline V gene, CDR1 is SEHNR and CDR2 is FQNEAQ (reference sequence). Trimming took 3 bases from V and 4 from J; bases not matched to a gene: 12. This CDR3 contains 17 residues.

This chain uses TRBV7-6 with TRBJ2-7; 8 bases are shared with TRBD2. The germline V gene encodes CDR1 SGHVS and CDR2 FNYEAQ. V lost 5 bases and J lost 6; bases outside the gene matches: 6. The CDR3 is 13 amino acids. The DNA for the CDR3 is TGTGCCAGCAGCGAAAGACTAGCGCGCGAGCAGTACTTC. This translates into CASSERLAREQYF.

The CDR3 sequence is CASRAGTGGEDTQYF. For the CDR3, the DNA is TGTGCCAGCAGAGCTGGGACAGGGGGCGAAGATACGCAGTATTTT. This chain joins TRBV6-6 and TRBJ2-3; 12 bases agree with TRBD1. This CDR3 is 15 amino acids long. Unmatched junction bases numbered 6, after V lost 6 bases and J lost 5 bases. Germline-derived CDR1 and CDR2 are MNHNY and SVGAGI (reference sequence).

The CDR3 region is CASSPTGIGTEAFF. The CDR3 DNA follows: TGTGCCAGCAGCCCTACAGGGATCGGGACTGAAGCTTTCTTT. The chain has TRBV28 and TRBJ1-1, with TRBD1 as a possible D gene (6 bases). In germline, CDR1 is MDHEN, CDR2 SYDVKM. Trimming shortened V by 6 bases and J by 5 bases, and 16 bases separated the two germline ends. This CDR3 is 14 amino acids long.

The V and J genes are TRBV7-9 and TRBJ1-4; perhaps TRBD1 as D (5 bases). The CDR3 has 15 amino acids. Trimming stripped 5 bases from V and 2 bases from J, with 12 bases between. From germline, CDR1 is SEHNR and CDR2 FQNEAQ (reference sequence). CDR3 region: CASSPEGATNEKLFF. DNA of the CDR3: TGTGCCAGCAGCCCAGAAGGGGCTACTAATGAAAAACTGTTTTTT.

The chain links TRBV19 to TRBJ1-5, with D perhaps TRBD1 (6 bases). Looked up from germline, CDR1 is LNHDA and CDR2 is SQIVND (reference sequence). V was pared by 8 bases and J by 2 bases, with 19 bases between. This CDR3 is 16 amino acids long. For the CDR3, the DNA is TGTGCCAGTGTTGGGACCCCGGGGGGCGGCAATCAGCCCCAGCATTTT. Translation: CASVGTPGGGNQPQHF.

J is TRBJ2-2 and V is TRBV11-1, with D perhaps assigned TRBD1 or TRBD2 (5 bases each). From germline, CDR1 is SGHAT and CDR2 FQDESV (reference sequence). With 8 bases removed from V and 4 bases from J, the gap between germline ends came to 11 bases. The CDR3 is made up of 13 amino acids. The CDR3, as DNA: TGTGCCAGCTCCCCCGGGGCCACCGGGGAGCTGTTTTTT. Translated, it gives CASSPGATGELFF. Variable domain in full (rest from reference TRBV11-1 and TRBJ2-2): EAEVAQSPRYKITEKSQAVAFWCDPISGHATLYWYRQILGQGPELLVQFQDESVVDDSQLPKDRFSAERLKGVDSTLKIQPAELGDSAMYLCASSPGATGELFFGEGSRLTVL.

This clone appeared once. The V call is TRBV6-1, the J call TRBJ2-4; no clear D. Deletions cut 9 bases from V and 0 bases from J, with 15 bases between. Germline V gives CDR1 MNHNS, CDR2 SASEGT. CDR3 size: 15 residues. CDR3 in amino acids: CARSKGTLAKNIQYF. CDR3 sequence (DNA): TGTGCCAGGAGTAAGGGAACGTTAGCCAAAAACATTCAGTACTTC.

This chain connects TRBV28 to TRBJ2-7; 13 bases map to TRBD2. V was clipped by 4 bases and J by 2 bases; unmatched bases: 11. Germline V lookup: CDR1 MDHEN, CDR2 SYDVKM. This CDR3 has 18 residues. CDR3 bases: TGTGCCAGCAGTTCGCCGGGACTAGCGGGATTGGTCCCCTACGAGCAGTACTTC. It codes for CASSSPGLAGLVPYEQYF.

This clone was detected once. The J gene is TRBJ2-4, the V gene TRBV7-2; the D gene is possibly TRBD2 (6 bases). V gave up 2 bases and J gave up 0 bases, with 11 bases separating them. Germline V lookup: CDR1 SGHTA, CDR2 FQGNSA. CDR3 length: 16 residues. CDR3 DNA sequence: TGTGCCAGCAGCTTAATGCCTAGCGCAGCCAAAAACATTCAGTACTTC. It specifies CASSLMPSAAKNIQYF.